Each of the 19 T cell receptor beta chains below was sequenced from the same sample in a study of monozygotic twins with inflammatory bowel disease. Using the 5' RACE reads, TCRdb records one entry per CDR3 protein without DNA. This sample's table reports some 160,000 distinct CDR3 sequences. The source material was blood. The origin of the receptors is a human donor with ulcerative colitis or Crohn's disease, or a healthy co-twin of an affected twin (not recorded which).

The V call is TRBV7-6, the J call TRBJ2-2; TCRdb's D call of TRBD2 is untestable without DNA. This CDR3 contains 12 residues. Germline CDR1 is SGHVS and CDR2 is FNYEAQ. The CDR3 sequence is CAASARTGELFF.

The rearrangement links TRBV5-1 to TRBJ2-7; the TCRdb D gene call, TRBD2, has no DNA to confirm it. CDR3 length: 14 amino acids. Per the germline V gene, CDR1 is SGHRS and CDR2 is YFSETQ. The CDR3 spells CASSLKGGAYEQYF.

The chain is built from TRBV11-3 and TRBJ2-4; the TCRdb D gene call, TRBD1, has no DNA to confirm it. Per the germline V gene, CDR1 is SGHNT and CDR2 is YENEEA. The CDR3 has 16 amino acids. This CDR3 is CASSSNRGRAKNIQYF.

J is TRBJ1-6 and V is TRBV5-1; the D call from TCRdb, TRBD1, cannot be confirmed without DNA. This CDR3 is built from 17 residues. Germline CDR1 and CDR2: SGHRS and YFSETQ. The CDR3 loop reads CASTVEPLSSYNSPLHF.

The gene calls are TRBV30 and TRBJ2-1. CDR1 GTSNPN and CDR2 SVGIG come from the germline V gene (reference sequence). This CDR3 region has 11 residues. CDR3 loop: CAGRLYNEQFF.

V usage is TRBV4-3 and J usage is TRBJ1-1; no DNA is available, so the TRBD1 call from TCRdb remains unchecked. Germline assignment: CDR1 LGHNA and CDR2 YSLEER. The CDR3 loop spans 16 amino acids. The CDR3 loop reads CASSQGDRAGSTEAFF.

The chain carries TRBV5-1 and TRBJ1-1; no DNA is available, so the TRBD1 call from TCRdb remains unchecked. This CDR3 region has 16 residues. Germline CDR1 is SGHRS and CDR2 is YFSETQ. CDR3 in amino acids: CASSLQGARTDTEAFF. Filled out from reference TRBV5-1 and TRBJ1-1, the complete variable domain reads KAGVTQTPRYLIKTRGQQVTLSCSPISGHRSVSWYQQTPGQGLQFLFEYFSETQRNKGNFPGRFSGRQFSNSRSEMNVSTLELGDSALYLCASSLQGARTDTEAFFGQGTRLTVV.

The V and J genes are TRBV4-1 and TRBJ2-3. The CDR3 totals 16 residues. Germline CDR1 MGHRA, CDR2 YSYEKL. CDR3: CASSQVPRLAADTQYF.

This rearrangement joins TRBV15 to TRBJ2-5; TCRdb proposes TRBD1, but this gene call is untestable without DNA. This CDR3 contains 13 residues. The germline V gene has CDR1 LNHNV and CDR2 YYDKDF (reference sequence). The CDR3 sequence: CATSRDPQGTQYF.

The rearrangement joins TRBV7-9 to TRBJ2-5. Germline V gives CDR1 SEHNR, CDR2 FQNEAQ (reference sequence). The CDR3 extends over 13 amino acids. CDR3 region: CASSLELGETQYF.

V is TRBV20-1 and J is TRBJ2-5; no DNA is available, so the TRBD1 call from TCRdb remains unchecked. Per the germline V gene, CDR1 is DFQATT and CDR2 is SNEGSKA (reference sequence). The length of the CDR3 is 12 residues. CDR3 sequence: CSEGRGQETQYF.

The chain is built from TRBV7-9 and TRBJ2-3; TCRdb calls TRBD2, which cannot be checked without DNA. Germline V gene lookup returns CDR1 SEHNR and CDR2 FQNEAQ (reference sequence). CDR3 length equals 12 residues. CDR3 loop: CASSPRLDTQYF. Supplemented by reference TRBV7-9 and TRBJ2-3, the full variable domain reads DTGVSQNPRHKITKRGQNVTFRCDPISEHNRLYWYRQTLGQGPEFLTYFQNEAQLEKSRLLSDRFSAERPKGSFSTLEIQRTEQGDSAMYLCASSPRLDTQYFGPGTRLTVL.

The V and J genes are TRBV7-9 and TRBJ1-6; TCRdb returns TRBD1, unconfirmable since there is no DNA. From germline, CDR1 is SEHNR and CDR2 FQNEAQ (reference sequence). This CDR3 has 16 amino acids. The CDR3 region is CASSLAGTTSNSPLHF.

The gene calls are TRBV7-6 and TRBJ2-1; TCRdb's assignment of TRBD2 cannot be checked, as there is no DNA. The CDR3 loop spans 16 amino acids. CDR1 is SGHVS, CDR2 FNYEAQ, per germline. The CDR3 spells CASSGTLAGSFSEQFF.

The rearrangement joins TRBV3-1 to TRBJ1-5; absent DNA, TCRdb's TRBD1 call cannot be checked. Germline assignment: CDR1 LGHDT and CDR2 YNNKEL (reference sequence). This CDR3 contains 12 residues. The CDR3 spells CASSYRGQPQHF.

The chain's CDR3 is CASSIWGNSNQPQHF. This sequence joins TRBV19 and TRBJ1-5; the D gene TCRdb calls, TRBD1, cannot be checked with no DNA. This CDR3 comprises 15 residues. The germline V gene encodes CDR1 LNHDA and CDR2 SQIVND (reference sequence).

The chain employs TRBV5-4 and TRBJ2-7. CDR1 and CDR2 (germline): SGHNT, YYREEE (reference sequence). CDR3 size: 13 residues. CDR3 loop: CASSPRSSYEQYF.

The gene calls are TRBV12-3 or TRBV12-4 and TRBJ2-1; TCRdb's D call, TRBD1, is unchecked because there is no DNA. This CDR3 has 14 residues. The CDR3: CASSPPSDYNEQFF.

The V and J genes are TRBV28 and TRBJ2-5; TCRdb's D call, TRBD1, is unchecked because there is no DNA. Germline CDR1 MDHEN, CDR2 SYDVKM. CDR3 length: 14 residues. This chain's CDR3 is CASSSGTTQETQYF.